The clone carrying this TCR beta chain was detected only a few times. Antigen: not known. After 5'RACE with constant-segment primers, TCR alpha and TCR beta cDNA libraries carrying sample barcodes and UMIs were obtained. TCRdb called the 5' RACE reads again in MiXCR, with one record for every CDR3 protein. The sample lists roughly 450,000 distinct CDR3 sequences, about a sixth occurring once. These data belong to a study of T-cell memory formation after mild COVID-19. This CDR3 is 15 amino acids long. V lost 0 bases and J lost 5, with 11 bases in between. Germline V gene sequence: CDR1 SGHRS, CDR2 YFSETQ. Study-wide points: Some responding clones appeared in pre-infection memory, suggesting cross-reactive memory joined.

Sequencing was done on a sample of PBMCs or a T cell subset sorted from them (not recorded which). The J gene is TRBJ2-2, the V gene TRBV5-1, with no clear D. The clonotype was recovered from a man aged 18 to 29 who had mild COVID-19 (a few samples of this study predate the infection). Cell type and time point are not known. Here the CDR3 reads CASSLGWGLTGELFF. The CDR3 DNA sequence: TGCGCCAGCAGCTTGGGCTGGGGTCTAACCGGGGAGCTGTTTTTT.